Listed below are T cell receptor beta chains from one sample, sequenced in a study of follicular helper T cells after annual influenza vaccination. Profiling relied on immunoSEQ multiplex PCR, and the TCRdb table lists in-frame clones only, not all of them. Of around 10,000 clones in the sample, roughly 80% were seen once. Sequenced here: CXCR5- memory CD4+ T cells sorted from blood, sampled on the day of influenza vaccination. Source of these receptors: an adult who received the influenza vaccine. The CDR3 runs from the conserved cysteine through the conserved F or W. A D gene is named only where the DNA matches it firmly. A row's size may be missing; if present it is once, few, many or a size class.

TGTGCCAGCACCCGACGGGATCAGCCCCAGCATTTT | CASTRRDQPQHF | TRBJ1-5 | TRBV28 | - | few
TGTGCCAGCAATGGACAGCCGCGCTATGGCTACACCTTC | CASNGQPRYGYTF | TRBJ1-2 | TRBV19 | - | few
TGTGCCAGCAGCCAACGGGTGGGGGAGACCCAGTACTTC | CASSQRVGETQYF | TRBJ2-5 | TRBV7-6 | - | -
TGTGCCAGCAGCACCCCGTCGTCCGGGACTAGCGGGAAGCAGTTCTTC | CASSTPSSGTSGKQFF | TRBJ2-1 | TRBV28 | TRBD2 | once
TGTGCCAGCAGTTATTCAGACACCCCCTCTGGAAACACCATATATTTT | CASSYSDTPSGNTIYF | TRBJ1-3 | TRBV6-5 | - | -
TGTGCCAGCAGTGAGTTGGGACACTCGAACACTGAAGCTTTCTTT | CASSELGHSNTEAFF | TRBJ1-1 | TRBV2 | - | -
TGCGCCAGCAGCCGGACAGGGTTCGATACGCAGTATTTT | CASSRTGFDTQYF | TRBJ2-3 | TRBV5-1 | TRBD1 | -
TGTGCCAGCAGAGCAGGAGCTGGGGCCAACGTCCTGACTTTC | CASRAGAGANVLTF | TRBJ2-6 | TRBV6-5 | - | once
TGTGCCAGCAGTGAAGCAGGGGGCTCTGGGGCCAACGTCCTGACTTTC | CASSEAGGSGANVLTF | TRBJ2-6 | TRBV2 | - | -
TGCGCCAGCAGCTACTCTTTTGACAGGTCGAACACCGGGGAGCTGTTTTTT | CASSYSFDRSNTGELFF | TRBJ2-2 | TRBV5-1 | - | -
TGTGCCAGCAGGAGGCAAGTGCAGGGACAGTTCTTC | CASRRQVQGQFF | TRBJ2-1 | TRBV28 | - | -
TGTGCCAGCAGTTTATCGAGACTAGCGGGAGGGTATGAGCAGTTCTTC | CASSLSRLAGGYEQFF | TRBJ2-1 | TRBV27 | TRBD2 | -
TGCGCCAGCAGCCAAGAACTAGTGGGCAGGCCCGCGAACACCGGGGAGCTGTTTTTT | CASSQELVGRPANTGELFF | TRBJ2-2 | TRBV4-3 | - | -
TGTGCCAGCAGTTTATTGGCCCTCGGACAGGGTTTCGTCTATGGCTACACCTTC | CASSLLALGQGFVYGYTF | TRBJ1-2 | TRBV28 | TRBD1 | -
TGTGCCAGCAGCTTAGAACTACAAGAGACCCAGTACTTC | CASSLELQETQYF | TRBJ2-5 | TRBV5-8 | - | -
TGTGCCAGCAGCTTTGACGGGAGCTCCTACGAGCAGTACTTC | CASSFDGSSYEQYF | TRBJ2-7 | TRBV5-4 | - | -
TGTGCCAGCAGCCCTGGGAGGGGAGCAGATACGCAGTATTTT | CASSPGRGADTQYF | TRBJ2-3 | TRBV2 | TRBD2 | -
TGCGCCAGCAGCTTGGGAGGCCCGGCCAATAACTATGGCTACACCTTC | CASSLGGPANNYGYTF | TRBJ1-2 | TRBV5-1 | - | -
TGTGCCAGCAGGGGGACAGGGGACCAGCCCCAGCATTTT | CASRGTGDQPQHF | TRBJ1-5 | TRBV6-6 | TRBD1 | -
TGCGCCAGCAGCCAAGACCTTCAGACAACTAATGAAAAACTGTTTTTT | CASSQDLQTTNEKLFF | TRBJ1-4 | TRBV4-1 | - | -
TGTGCCAGCAGTCGTTCCCCGACAGGGGGGAACTATGGCTACACCTTC | CASSRSPTGGNYGYTF | TRBJ1-2 | TRBV27 | TRBD1 | -
TGTGCTAGCAGCCCTGACAGGATGAGCACCGGGGAGCTGTTTTTT | CASSPDRMSTGELFF | TRBJ2-2 | TRBV7-7 | - | -
TGTGCCAGCAGTTCACCCAATTCACCCCTCCACTTT | CASSSPNSPLHF | TRBJ1-6 | TRBV6-5 | - | few